What follows is one T cell receptor (beta chain) and its context. Its antigen is not known. V lost 6 bases and J lost 3, with 12 bases in between. Germline V lookup: CDR1 SGHTA, CDR2 FQGNSA. This CDR3 comprises 13 residues. Generated by immunoSEQ multiplex PCR, the TCRdb table keeps only in-frame clones and is missing some. The data contain approximately 76,000 clones, about 93% of them singletons. The data are from a study of T cell responses to AZD1222 COVID-19 vaccine. Study-wide results and caveats: Possibly, clonal diversity was underestimated; donors were largely white British and included more females. The CD4 TCRs associated with vaccination extended across spike and predominated at 160-218 and 743-854. Among AZD1222 vaccinees, only five or six were seropositive at baseline.

This sample comprised peripheral blood, obtained on day 0 of MenACWY control vaccination. This receptor was taken from an adult in good health. The V call is TRBV7-2, the J call TRBJ2-7, with D tentatively TRBD1 (6 bases). CDR3 DNA: TGTGCCAGCAGATCCGGGACAAACTACGAGCAGTACTTC. Its translation is CASRSGTNYEQYF.